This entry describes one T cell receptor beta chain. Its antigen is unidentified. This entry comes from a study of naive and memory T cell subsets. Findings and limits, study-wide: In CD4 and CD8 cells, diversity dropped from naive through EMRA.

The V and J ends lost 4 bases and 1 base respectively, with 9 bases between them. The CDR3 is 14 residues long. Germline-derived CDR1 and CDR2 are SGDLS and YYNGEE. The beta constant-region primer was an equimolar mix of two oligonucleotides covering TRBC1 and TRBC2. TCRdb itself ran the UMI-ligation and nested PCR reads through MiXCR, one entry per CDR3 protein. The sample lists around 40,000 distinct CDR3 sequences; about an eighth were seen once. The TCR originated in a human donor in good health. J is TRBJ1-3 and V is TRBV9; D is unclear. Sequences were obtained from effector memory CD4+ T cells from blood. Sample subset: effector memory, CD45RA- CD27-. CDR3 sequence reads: CASSRLLSGNTIYF. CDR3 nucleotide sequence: TGTGCCAGCAGCCGTTTGCTATCTGGAAACACCATATATTTT. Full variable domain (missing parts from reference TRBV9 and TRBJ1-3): DSGVTQTPKHLITATGQRVTLRCSPRSGDLSVYWYQQSLDQGLQFLIQYYNGEERAKGNILERFSAQQFPDLHSELNLSSLELGDSALYFCASSRLLSGNTIYFGEGSWLTVV.